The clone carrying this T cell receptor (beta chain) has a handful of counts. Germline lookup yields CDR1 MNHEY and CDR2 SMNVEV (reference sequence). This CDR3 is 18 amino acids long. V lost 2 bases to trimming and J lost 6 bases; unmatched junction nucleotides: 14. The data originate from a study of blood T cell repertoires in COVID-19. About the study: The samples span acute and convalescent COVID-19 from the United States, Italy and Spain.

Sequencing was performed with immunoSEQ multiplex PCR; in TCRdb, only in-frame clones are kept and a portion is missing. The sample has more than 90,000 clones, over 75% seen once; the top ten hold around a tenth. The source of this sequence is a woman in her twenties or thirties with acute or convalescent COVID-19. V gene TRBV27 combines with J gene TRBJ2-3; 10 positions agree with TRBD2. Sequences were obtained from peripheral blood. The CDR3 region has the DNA TGTGCCAGCAGTTTAAGATCAAGCGGGGGGGCTAAAATGGATACGCAGTATTTT. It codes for CASSLRSSGGAKMDTQYF.